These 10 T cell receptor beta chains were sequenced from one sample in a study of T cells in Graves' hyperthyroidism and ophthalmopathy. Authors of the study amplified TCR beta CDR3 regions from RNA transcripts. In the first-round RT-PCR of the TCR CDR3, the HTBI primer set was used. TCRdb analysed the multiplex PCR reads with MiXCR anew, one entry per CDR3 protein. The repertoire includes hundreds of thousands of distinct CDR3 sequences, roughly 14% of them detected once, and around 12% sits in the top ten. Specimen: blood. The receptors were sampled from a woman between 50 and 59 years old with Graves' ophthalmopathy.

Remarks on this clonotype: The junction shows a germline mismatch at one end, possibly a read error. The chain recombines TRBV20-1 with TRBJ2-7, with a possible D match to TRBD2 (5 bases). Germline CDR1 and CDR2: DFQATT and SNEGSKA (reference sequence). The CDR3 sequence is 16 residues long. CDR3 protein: CNARDGGGLTLYEQYF. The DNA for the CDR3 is TGCAATGCTAGAGACGGCGGCGGACTTACCTTATACGAGCAGTACTTC.

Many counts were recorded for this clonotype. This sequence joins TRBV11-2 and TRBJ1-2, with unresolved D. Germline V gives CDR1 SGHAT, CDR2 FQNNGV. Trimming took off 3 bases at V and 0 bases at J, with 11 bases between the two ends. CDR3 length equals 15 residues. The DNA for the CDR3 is TGTGCCAGCAGCTTGAACATGGGCGCTAACTATGGCTACACCTTC. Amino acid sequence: CASSLNMGANYGYTF.

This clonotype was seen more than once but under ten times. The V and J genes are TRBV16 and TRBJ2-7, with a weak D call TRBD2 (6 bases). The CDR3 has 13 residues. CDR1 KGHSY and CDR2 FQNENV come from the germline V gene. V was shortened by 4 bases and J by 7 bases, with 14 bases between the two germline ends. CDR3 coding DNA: TGTGCCAGCAGCCCCCTTGTGGGAGGAGAGCAGTACTTC. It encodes CASSPLVGGEQYF.

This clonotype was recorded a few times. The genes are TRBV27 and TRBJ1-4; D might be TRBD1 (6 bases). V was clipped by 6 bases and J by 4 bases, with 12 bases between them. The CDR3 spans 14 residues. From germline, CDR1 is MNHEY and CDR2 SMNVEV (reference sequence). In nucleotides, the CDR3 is TGTGCCAGCAGCAGAGGGGGAATTAATGAAAAACTGTTTTTT. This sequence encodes CASSRGGINEKLFF. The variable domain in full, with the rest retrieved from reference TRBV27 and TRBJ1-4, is EAQVTQNPRYLITVTGKKLTVTCSQNMNHEYMSWYRQDPGLGLRQIYYSMNVEVTDKGDVPEGYKVSRKEKRNFPLILESPSPNQTSLYFCASSRGGINEKLFFGSGTQLSVL.

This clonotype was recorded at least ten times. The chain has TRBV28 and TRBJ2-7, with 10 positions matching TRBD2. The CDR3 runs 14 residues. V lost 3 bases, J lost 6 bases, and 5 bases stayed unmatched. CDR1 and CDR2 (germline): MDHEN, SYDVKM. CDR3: CASSLGAGGIEQYF. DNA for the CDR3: TGTGCCAGCAGTTTGGGAGCGGGAGGGATCGAGCAGTACTTC.

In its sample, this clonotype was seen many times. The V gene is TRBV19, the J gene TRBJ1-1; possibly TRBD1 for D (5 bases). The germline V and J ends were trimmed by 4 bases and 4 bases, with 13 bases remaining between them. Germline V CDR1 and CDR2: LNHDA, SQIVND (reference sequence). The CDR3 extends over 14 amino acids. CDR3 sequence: CASSTTGGSTEAFF. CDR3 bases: TGTGCCAGTAGTACGACCGGGGGGAGCACTGAAGCTTTCTTT.

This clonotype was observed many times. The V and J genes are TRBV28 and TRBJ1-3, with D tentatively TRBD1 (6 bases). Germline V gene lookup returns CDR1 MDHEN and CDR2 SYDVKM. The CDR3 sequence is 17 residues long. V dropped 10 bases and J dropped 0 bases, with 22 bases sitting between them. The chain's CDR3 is CATDPGQTAISGNTIYF. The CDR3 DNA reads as TGTGCCACCGACCCCGGACAGACAGCCATCTCTGGAAACACCATATATTTT.

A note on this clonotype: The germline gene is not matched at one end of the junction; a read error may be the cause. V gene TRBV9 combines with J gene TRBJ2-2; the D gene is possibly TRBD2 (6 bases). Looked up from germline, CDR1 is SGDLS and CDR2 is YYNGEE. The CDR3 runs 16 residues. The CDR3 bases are TGTGCCAGCAGCCCCAGGACCCGGCGGGGCACCGGGGAGCCGTTTTTT. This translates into CASSPRTRRGTGEPFF.

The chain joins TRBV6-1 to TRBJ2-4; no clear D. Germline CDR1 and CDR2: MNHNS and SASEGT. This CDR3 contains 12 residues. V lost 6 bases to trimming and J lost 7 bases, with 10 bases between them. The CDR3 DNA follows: TGTGCCAGCAGGAATAAGGTGAACATTCAGTACTTC. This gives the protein CASRNKVNIQYF.

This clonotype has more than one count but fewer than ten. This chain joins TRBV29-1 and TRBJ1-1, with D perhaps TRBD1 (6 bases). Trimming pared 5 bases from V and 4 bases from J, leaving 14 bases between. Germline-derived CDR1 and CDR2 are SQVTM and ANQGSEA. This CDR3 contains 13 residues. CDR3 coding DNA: TGCAGCGTTCACGGCAGGGGCAGCACTGAAGCTTTCTTT. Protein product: CSVHGRGSTEAFF.